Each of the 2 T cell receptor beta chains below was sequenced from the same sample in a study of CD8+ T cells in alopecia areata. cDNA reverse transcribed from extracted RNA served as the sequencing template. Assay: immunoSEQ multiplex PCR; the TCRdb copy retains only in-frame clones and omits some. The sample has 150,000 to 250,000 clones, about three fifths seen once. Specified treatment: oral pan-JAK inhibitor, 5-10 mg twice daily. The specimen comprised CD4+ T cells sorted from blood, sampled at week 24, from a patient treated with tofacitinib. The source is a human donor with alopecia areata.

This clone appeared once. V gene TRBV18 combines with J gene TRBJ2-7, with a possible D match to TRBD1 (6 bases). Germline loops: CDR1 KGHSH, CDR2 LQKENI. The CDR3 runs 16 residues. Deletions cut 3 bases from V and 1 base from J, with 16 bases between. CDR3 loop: CASSPLTGYRSYEQYF. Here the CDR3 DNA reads TGTGCCAGCTCACCCCTAACAGGGTATAGATCCTACGAGCAGTACTTC.

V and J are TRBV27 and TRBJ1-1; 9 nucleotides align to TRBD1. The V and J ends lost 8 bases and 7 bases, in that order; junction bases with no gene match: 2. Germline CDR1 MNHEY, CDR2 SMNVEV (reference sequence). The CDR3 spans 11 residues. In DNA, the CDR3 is TGTGCCAGCGGGACAGGGAGTGAAGCTTTCTTT. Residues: CASGTGSEAFF.